A selection of T cell receptor beta chains follows, all from one sample in a study of T cells in Graves' hyperthyroidism and ophthalmopathy. TCRdb re-analysed the multiplex PCR reads in MiXCR, keeping a single row per CDR3 protein. The sample has 250,000 to 300,000 distinct CDR3 sequences, roughly 15% seen once. The sample comprised blood. The receptors derive from a woman aged 25 to 39 with Graves' hyperthyroidism that later progressed to Graves' ophthalmopathy. Each CDR3 is given with its conserved first and last residue. D genes are given only for firm matches. Size is stated for part of the rows, as once, few or many counts, or as a class when the clone is expanded.

TGTGCCAGCCGTCAGGGGGCCCACTACGAGCAGTACTTC | CASRQGAHYEQYF | - | TRBJ2-7 | 13 | TRBD1 | TRBV6-1
TGTGCCAGCAGTTTGGCCGTAGACTACGAGCAGTACTTC | CASSLAVDYEQYF | many | TRBJ2-7 | 13 | - | TRBV27
TGCGCCAGCAGCCAGAACCCCTCTCCCTACAATGAGCAGTTCTTC | CASSQNPSPYNEQFF | few | TRBJ2-1 | 15 | - | TRBV4-3
TGTGCCAGTAGTTATGGACAGGGAGGCACTGGCTACACCTTC | CASSYGQGGTGYTF | - | TRBJ1-2 | 14 | TRBD1 | TRBV19
TGTGCCAGCAGTGACACACGAGAGTCCTACGAGCAGTACTTC | CASSDTRESYEQYF | many | TRBJ2-7 | 14 | - | TRBV7-9
TGCGCCAGCAGCTGGGTGACTAGCGGGAGGGCTGCAGATACGCAGTATTTT | CASSWVTSGRAADTQYF | many | TRBJ2-3 | 17 | TRBD2 | TRBV5-1
TGTGCCAGCAGCTTACTGCGGGAGGGCCCAGAGACCCAGTACTTC | CASSLLREGPETQYF | few | TRBJ2-5 | 15 | TRBD2 | TRBV11-1
TGTGCCAGCAGGAGCGGAGGTATCTCTGGAAACACCATATATTTT | CASRSGGISGNTIYF | - | TRBJ1-3 | 15 | - | TRBV6-2/TRBV6-3
TGTGCCAGCAGCCCATCCGGGACAGAATATGGCTACACCTTC | CASSPSGTEYGYTF | many | TRBJ1-2 | 14 | TRBD1 | TRBV7-3
TGTGCCAGCAGTCCACAGACGGGACTGACTCTTGGAAACACCATATATTTT | CASSPQTGLTLGNTIYF | many | TRBJ1-3 | 17 | - | TRBV12-3/TRBV12-4
TGTGCCAGCAACCACTTTACAGGGAAGGCTTTCTTT | CASNHFTGKAFF | - | TRBJ1-1 | 12 | - | TRBV10-3
TGTGCCAGCACCACTAGAACTAGCGGGCCTAGCTCCTACAATGAGCAGTTCTTC | CASTTRTSGPSSYNEQFF | few | TRBJ2-1 | 18 | TRBD2 | TRBV7-9
TGTGCCAGCAGCCCAGCCCAGCAGGGCTATGGCTACACCTTC | CASSPAQQGYGYTF | many | TRBJ1-2 | 14 | - | TRBV3-1
TGTGCCACCTCCCGGGGACGAGAAGGCTACACCTTC | CATSRGREGYTF | many | TRBJ1-2 | 12 | - | TRBV6-2/TRBV6-3
TGTGCCAGCAGTGAAGGGGGGACTAGCGGGAGGGGTGAGACCCAGTACTTC | CASSEGGTSGRGETQYF | many | TRBJ2-5 | 17 | TRBD2 | TRBV2
TGCAGCGTGCTACCGGGACAGGCTTACGAGCAGTACTTC | CSVLPGQAYEQYF | many | TRBJ2-7 | 13 | TRBD1 | TRBV29-1
TGTGCCAGCACCCCAGGGACTAGCGGCTCCTACGAGCAGTACTTC | CASTPGTSGSYEQYF | many | TRBJ2-7 | 15 | TRBD2 | TRBV2
TGTGCCAGCAGCTTGGGACAGGGACATCCGTTGACAGATACGCAGTATTTT | CASSLGQGHPLTDTQYF | once | TRBJ2-3 | 17 | TRBD1 | TRBV3-1
TGTGCCAGCAGCCCAGGAGTTAGCAATCAGCCCCAGCATTTT | CASSPGVSNQPQHF | many | TRBJ1-5 | 14 | - | TRBV28
TGTGCCTGGAGTGTAGGCAAGTCAAACTATGGCTACACCTTC | CAWSVGKSNYGYTF | many | TRBJ1-2 | 14 | - | TRBV30
TGCAGTGCTAGAGATCATAGTGGCCTCAACAATGAGCAGTTCTTC | CSARDHSGLNNEQFF | many | TRBJ2-1 | 15 | - | TRBV20-1
TGTGCCAGCAGCCAAGAGATCCACGAGCAGTACTTC | CASSQEIHEQYF | many | TRBJ2-7 | 12 | - | TRBV3-1
TGTGCCACCAGTGAATCCGGGAGCTATGGCTACACCTTC | CATSESGSYGYTF | many | TRBJ1-2 | 13 | - | TRBV24-1
TGTGCCTGGAGTCGGGCGGGAGTAGAGACCCAGTACTTC | CAWSRAGVETQYF | many | TRBJ2-5 | 13 | TRBD2 | TRBV30
TGTGCCACCTACCTCCGTGGAAAAGGCACCGGGGAGCTGTTTTTT | CATYLRGKGTGELFF | many | TRBJ2-2 | 15 | - | TRBV2
TGTGCCAGCGAAAGGGGGAGGGTAAATGAGCAGTTCTTC | CASERGRVNEQFF | - | TRBJ2-1 | 13 | - | TRBV11-2